The clone carrying this T cell receptor (beta chain) was seen just once. Treatment given: oral pan-JAK inhibitor, 5-10 mg twice daily. Researchers took lesional scalp punch biopsies and peripheral blood from people who were alopecia areata patients. After isolation, RNA underwent reverse transcription to generate cDNA as the sequencing template. Repertoires were generated with immunoSEQ multiplex PCR, while TCRdb's copy carries only in-frame clones and drops some. Of some 190,000 clones in the sample, around three fifths are singletons; the top ten hold around 0.92%. The CDR3 has 14 amino acids. The V end lost 0 bases, the J end lost 7 bases, and 10 bases lay between the germline ends. This entry is derived from a study of CD8+ T cells in alopecia areata.

The source was CD4+ T cells sorted from blood, collected at week 24, from a patient treated with tofacitinib. The source of this sequence is a human donor with alopecia areata. This chain connects TRBV23-1 to TRBJ2-1; D gene ambiguous. TRBV23-1 is an ORF, and what it does is uncertain. Written as DNA, the CDR3 is TGCGCCAGCAGTCAATCGACGGACCAAAATGAGCAGTTCTTC. This gives the protein CASSQSTDQNEQFF.